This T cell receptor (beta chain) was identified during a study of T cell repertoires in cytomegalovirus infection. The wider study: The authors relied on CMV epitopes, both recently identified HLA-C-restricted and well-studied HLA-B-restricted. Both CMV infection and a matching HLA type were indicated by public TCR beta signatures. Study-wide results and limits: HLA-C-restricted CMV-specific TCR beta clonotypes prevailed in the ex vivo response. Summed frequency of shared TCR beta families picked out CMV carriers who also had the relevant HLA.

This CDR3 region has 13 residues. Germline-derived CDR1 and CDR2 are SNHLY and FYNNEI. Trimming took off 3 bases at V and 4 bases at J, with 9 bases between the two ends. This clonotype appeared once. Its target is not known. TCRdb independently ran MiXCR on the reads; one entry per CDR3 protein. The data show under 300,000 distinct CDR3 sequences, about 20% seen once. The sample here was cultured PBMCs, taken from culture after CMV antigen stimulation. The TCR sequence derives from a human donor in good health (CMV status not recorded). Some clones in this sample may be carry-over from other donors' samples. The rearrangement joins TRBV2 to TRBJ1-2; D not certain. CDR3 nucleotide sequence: TGTGCCAGCAGTGAGCCAGGAACCTATGGCTACACCTTC. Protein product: CASSEPGTYGYTF.